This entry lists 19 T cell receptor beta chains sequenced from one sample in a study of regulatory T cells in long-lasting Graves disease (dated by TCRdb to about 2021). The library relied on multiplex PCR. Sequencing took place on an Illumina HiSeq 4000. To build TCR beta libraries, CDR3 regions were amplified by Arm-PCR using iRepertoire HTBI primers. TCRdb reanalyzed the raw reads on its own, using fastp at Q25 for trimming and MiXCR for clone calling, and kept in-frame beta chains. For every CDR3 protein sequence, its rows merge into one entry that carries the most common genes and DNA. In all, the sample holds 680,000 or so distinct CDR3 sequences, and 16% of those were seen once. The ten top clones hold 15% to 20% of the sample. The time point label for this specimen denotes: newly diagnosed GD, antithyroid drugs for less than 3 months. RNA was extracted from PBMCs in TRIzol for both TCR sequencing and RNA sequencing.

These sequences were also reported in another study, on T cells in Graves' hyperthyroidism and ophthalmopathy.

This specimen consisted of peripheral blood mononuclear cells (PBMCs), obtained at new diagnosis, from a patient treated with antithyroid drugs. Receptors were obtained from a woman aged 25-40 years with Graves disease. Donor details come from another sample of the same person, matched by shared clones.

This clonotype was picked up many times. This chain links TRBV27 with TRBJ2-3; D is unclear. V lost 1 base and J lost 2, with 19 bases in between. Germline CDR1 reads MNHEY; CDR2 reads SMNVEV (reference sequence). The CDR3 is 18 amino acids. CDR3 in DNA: TGTGCCAGCAGTTTATACTATACTGCTGCGATAACCACAGATACGCAGTATTTT. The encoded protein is CASSLYYTAAITTDTQYF.

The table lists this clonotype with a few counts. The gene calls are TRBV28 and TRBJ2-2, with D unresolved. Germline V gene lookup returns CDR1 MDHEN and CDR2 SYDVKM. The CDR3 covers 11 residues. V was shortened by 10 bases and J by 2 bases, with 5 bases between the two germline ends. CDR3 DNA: TGTGCCACCCAAAACACCGGGGAGCTGTTTTTT. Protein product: CATQNTGELFF.

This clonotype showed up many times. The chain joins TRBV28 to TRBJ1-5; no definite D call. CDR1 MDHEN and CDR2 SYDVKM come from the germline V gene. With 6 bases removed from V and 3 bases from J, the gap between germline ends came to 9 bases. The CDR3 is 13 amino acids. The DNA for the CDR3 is TGTGCCAGCAGAGCCGGATACAATCAGCCCCAGCATTTT. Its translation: CASRAGYNQPQHF.

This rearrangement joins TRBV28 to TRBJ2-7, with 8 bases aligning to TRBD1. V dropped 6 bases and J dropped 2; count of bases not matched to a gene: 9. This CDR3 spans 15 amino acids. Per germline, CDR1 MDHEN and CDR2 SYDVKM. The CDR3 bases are TGTGCCAGCAGACACCCGGGACAGGTAACCTACGAGCAGTACTTC. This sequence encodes CASRHPGQVTYEQYF.

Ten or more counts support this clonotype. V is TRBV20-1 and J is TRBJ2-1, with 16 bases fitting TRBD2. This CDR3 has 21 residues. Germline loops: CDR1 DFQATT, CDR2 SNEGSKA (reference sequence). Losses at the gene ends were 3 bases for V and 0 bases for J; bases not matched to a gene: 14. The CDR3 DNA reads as TGCAGTGCTAGGTCAGTCACCGGGACTAGCGGGAGGGAGAGCTCCTACAATGAGCAGTTCTTC. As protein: CSARSVTGTSGRESSYNEQFF.

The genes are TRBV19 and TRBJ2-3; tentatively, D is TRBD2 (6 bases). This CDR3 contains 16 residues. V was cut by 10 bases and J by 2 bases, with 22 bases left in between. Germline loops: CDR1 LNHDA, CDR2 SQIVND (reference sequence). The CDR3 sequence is CATHAGGARATDTQYF. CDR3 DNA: TGTGCCACTCACGCCGGGGGTGCCCGTGCCACAGATACGCAGTATTTT.

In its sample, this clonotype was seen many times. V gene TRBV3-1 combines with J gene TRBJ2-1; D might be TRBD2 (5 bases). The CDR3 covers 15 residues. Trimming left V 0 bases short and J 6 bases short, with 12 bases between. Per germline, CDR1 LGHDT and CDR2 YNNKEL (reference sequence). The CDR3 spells CASSQDEARGNEQFF. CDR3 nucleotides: TGTGCCAGCAGCCAAGACGAGGCCCGGGGCAATGAGCAGTTCTTC.

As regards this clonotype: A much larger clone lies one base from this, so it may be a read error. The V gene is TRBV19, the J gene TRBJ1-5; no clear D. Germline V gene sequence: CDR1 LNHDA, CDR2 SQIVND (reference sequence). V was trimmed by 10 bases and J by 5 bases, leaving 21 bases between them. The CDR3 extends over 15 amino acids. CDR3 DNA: TGTGCCACAGCCGGTGGGCAGCTTAACGATCAGCCCCAGCATTTT. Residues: CATAGGQLNDQPQHF.

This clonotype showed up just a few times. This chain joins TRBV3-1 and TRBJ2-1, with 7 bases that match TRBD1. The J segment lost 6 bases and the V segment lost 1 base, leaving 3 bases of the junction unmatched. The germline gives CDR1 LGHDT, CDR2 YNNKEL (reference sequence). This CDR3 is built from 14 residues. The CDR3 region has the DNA TGTGCCAGCAGCCAAGGACAGGGAAGCAATGAGCAGTTCTTC. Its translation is CASSQGQGSNEQFF.

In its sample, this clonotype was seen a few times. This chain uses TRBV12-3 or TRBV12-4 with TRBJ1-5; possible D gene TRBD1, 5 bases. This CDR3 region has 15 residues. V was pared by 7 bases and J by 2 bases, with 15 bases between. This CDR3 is CASTPYRDGNQPQHF. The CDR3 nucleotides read TGTGCCAGCACCCCTTACCGGGACGGCAATCAGCCCCAGCATTTT.

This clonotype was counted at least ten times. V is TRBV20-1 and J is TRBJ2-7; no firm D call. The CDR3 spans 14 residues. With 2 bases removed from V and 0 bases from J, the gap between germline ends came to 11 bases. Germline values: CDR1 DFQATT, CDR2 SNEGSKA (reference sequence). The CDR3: CSARQVMSSYEQYF. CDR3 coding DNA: TGCAGTGCTAGACAGGTTATGAGCTCCTACGAGCAGTACTTC.

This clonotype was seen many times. CDR3 sequence reads: CASRQPRQDYEQYF. The DNA for the CDR3 is TGTGCCAGCAGACAACCCCGACAAGACTACGAGCAGTACTTC. The J gene is TRBJ2-7, the V gene TRBV28, with D unclear. CDR3 length: 14 amino acids. Trimming took off 6 bases at V and 3 bases at J, with 15 bases between the two ends. Per the germline V gene, CDR1 is MDHEN and CDR2 is SYDVKM.

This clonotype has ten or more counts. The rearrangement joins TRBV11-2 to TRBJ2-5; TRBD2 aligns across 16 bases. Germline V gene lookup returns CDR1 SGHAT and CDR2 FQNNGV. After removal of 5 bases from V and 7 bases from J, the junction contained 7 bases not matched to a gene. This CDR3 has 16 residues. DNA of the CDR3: TGTGCCAGCAGCGAGGGACTAGCGGGAGGGCTTGGGACCCAGTACTTC. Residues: CASSEGLAGGLGTQYF.

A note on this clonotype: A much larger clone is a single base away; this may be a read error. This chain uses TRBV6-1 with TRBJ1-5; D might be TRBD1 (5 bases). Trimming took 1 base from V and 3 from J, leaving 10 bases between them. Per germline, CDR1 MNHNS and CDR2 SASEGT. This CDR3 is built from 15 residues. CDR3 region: CASSEERGYNQPQHF. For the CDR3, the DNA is TGTGCCAGCAGTGAAGAGCGGGGGTACAATCAGCCCCAGCATTTT.

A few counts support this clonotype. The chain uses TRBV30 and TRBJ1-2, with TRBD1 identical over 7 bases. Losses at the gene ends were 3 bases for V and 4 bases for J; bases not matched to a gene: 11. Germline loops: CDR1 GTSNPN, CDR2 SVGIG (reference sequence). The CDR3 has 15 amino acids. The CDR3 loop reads CAWSPLLGTVYGYTF. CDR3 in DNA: TGTGCCTGGAGCCCCCTGTTGGGGACAGTCTATGGCTACACCTTC.

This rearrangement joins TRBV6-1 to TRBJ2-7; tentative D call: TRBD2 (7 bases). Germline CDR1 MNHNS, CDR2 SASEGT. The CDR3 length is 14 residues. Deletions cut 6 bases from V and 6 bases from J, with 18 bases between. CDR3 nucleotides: TGTGCCAGCAGCCCACAGGGAGGGTCGGGCGAGCAGTACTTC. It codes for CASSPQGGSGEQYF.

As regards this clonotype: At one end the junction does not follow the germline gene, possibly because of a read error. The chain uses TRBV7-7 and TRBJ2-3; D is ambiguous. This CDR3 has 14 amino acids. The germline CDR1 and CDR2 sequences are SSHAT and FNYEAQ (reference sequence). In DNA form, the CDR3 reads TGTGCTAGCAGCTTAACGCCGGTCACAGATACGCAGTATTTT. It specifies CASSLTPVTDTQYF.

The CDR3 region has the DNA TGTGCCAGCAGCCAAGTAAGTCTTCAGGGCGGCACTGAAGCTTTCTTT. Protein: CASSQVSLQGGTEAFF. This chain links TRBV7-2 with TRBJ1-1; tentative D call: TRBD1 (5 bases). Per the germline V gene, CDR1 is SGHTA and CDR2 is FQGNSA. Trimming removed 5 bases from V and 4 bases from J, with 20 bases in between. This CDR3 comprises 16 residues.

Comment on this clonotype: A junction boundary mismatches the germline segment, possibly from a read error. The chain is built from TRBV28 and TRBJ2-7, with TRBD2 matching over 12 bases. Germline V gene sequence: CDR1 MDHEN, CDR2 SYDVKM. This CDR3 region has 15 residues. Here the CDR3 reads CASRLPRLAGDEQYF. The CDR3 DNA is TGTGCCAGCAGATTGCCCCGACTAGCGGGAGACGAGCAATACTTC. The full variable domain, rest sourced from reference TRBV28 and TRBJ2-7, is DVKVTQSSRYLVKRTGEKVFLECVQDMDHENMFWYRQDPGLGLRLIYFSYDVKMKEKGDIPEGYSVSREKKERFSLILESASTNQTSMYLCASRLPRLAGDEQYFGPGTRLTVT.